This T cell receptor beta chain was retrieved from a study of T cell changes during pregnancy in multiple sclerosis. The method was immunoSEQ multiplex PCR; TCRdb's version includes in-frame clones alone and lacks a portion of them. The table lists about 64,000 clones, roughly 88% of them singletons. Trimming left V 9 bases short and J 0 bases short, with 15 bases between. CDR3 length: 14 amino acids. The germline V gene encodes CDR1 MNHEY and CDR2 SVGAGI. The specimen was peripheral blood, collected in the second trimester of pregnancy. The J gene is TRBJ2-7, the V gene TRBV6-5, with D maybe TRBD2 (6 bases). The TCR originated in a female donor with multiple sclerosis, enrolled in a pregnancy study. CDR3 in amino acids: CASRGGVSSYEQYF. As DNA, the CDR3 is TGTGCCAGTCGTGGCGGGGTAAGCTCCTACGAGCAGTACTTC.